This TCR beta chain originates from a study of CD8 T cells in ankylosing spondylitis. Per the germline V gene, CDR1 is SQVTM and CDR2 is ANQGSEA. The CDR3 extends over 14 amino acids. Trimming pared 3 bases from V and 5 bases from J, leaving 16 bases between. Only one count was recorded for this clonotype. TCRdb re-derived calls from the 5' RACE reads in MiXCR, one entry per CDR3 protein. The data hold about 89,000 distinct CDR3 sequences, with around 27% observed a single time. The genes are TRBV29-1 and TRBJ2-5; D may be TRBD1 (6 bases). This receptor was taken from a male donor with ankylosing spondylitis or in good health (not recorded which). Sequenced input: blood, either unsorted or a sorted T cell fraction (not recorded which). This CDR3 reads CSVEGTWVSETQYF. Here the CDR3 DNA reads TGCAGCGTTGAGGGGACATGGGTCAGTGAGACCCAGTACTTC.